This T cell receptor beta chain was captured by sequencing in a study of sequential checkpoint blockade in melanoma. Study-level background: TCRβ was sequenced from DNA of under 100 pretreatment tumors. About two dozen patients had tumor biopsies before treatment and at week 13.

The sample's treatment: randomized to nivolumab then ipilimumab (arm A) or the reverse (arm B). DNA-damaging chemotherapy had not been given to any patient beforehand. The length of the CDR3 is 17 residues. Using immunoSEQ multiplex PCR, the repertoire was profiled, and TCRdb retains in-frame clones only, with some absent. Among around 8,800 clones listed, less than 25% were seen once. The rearrangement joins TRBV1 to TRBJ1-5; the DNA was not compared with TRBD1, the D call given in the table. TRBV1 is tagged as a pseudogene. This receptor was taken from a human donor with melanoma. Sequences were derived from tumor tissue (inferred from file names), sampled from a patient given nivolumab and ipilimumab in sequence. Here the CDR3 DNA reads TGCGCCAGCAGCCAAGATGGGGCAGCCTTTAGCAATCAGCCCCAGCATTTT. It specifies CASSQDGAAFSNQPQHF.